These 28 T cell receptor beta chains originate from one sample sequenced in a study of blood T cell repertoires in COVID-19. Libraries were prepared by immunoSEQ multiplex PCR; TCRdb keeps only in-frame clonotypes and omits some of them. This sample has under 250,000 clones, with roughly 90% found just once. The sequenced sample was peripheral blood. The receptors here all came from a woman aged 55-69 years with acute or convalescent COVID-19.

V and J are TRBV11-2 and TRBJ2-5; TRBD2 might be the D (5 bases). CDR1 SGHAT and CDR2 FQNNGV come from the germline V gene. V dropped 5 bases and J dropped 2 bases, with 6 bases sitting between them. The CDR3 is made up of 12 amino acids. CDR3 bases: TGTGCCAGCAGCCGGGGACAAGAGACCCAGTACTTC. It specifies CASSRGQETQYF.

The J gene is TRBJ2-7, the V gene TRBV10-2, with TRBD2 matching over 14 bases. Losses at the gene ends were 6 bases for V and 0 bases for J; bases not matched to a gene: 10. Germline V gives CDR1 WSHSY, CDR2 SAAADI. CDR3 size: 18 residues. The CDR3 region has the DNA TGCGCCAGCAGCCCGGGGGGACTAGCGGGAGTCCCCTCCTACGAGCAGTACTTC. This gives the protein CASSPGGLAGVPSYEQYF.

The chain carries TRBV6-6 and TRBJ1-1; 8 nucleotides align to TRBD1. CDR3 length equals 16 residues. The V segment lost 6 bases and the J segment 0 bases; nucleotides outside the gene matches: 9. Per the germline V gene, CDR1 is MNHNY and CDR2 is SVGAGI (reference sequence). CDR3 loop: CASRRLRTGMNTEAFF. CDR3 in DNA: TGTGCCAGCAGGCGTCTCCGGACAGGGATGAACACTGAAGCTTTCTTT.

Only one count was recorded for this clone. The V and J genes are TRBV6-5 and TRBJ1-5, with a tentative D call TRBD1 (5 bases). The CDR3 loop spans 12 amino acids. Germline CDR1 is MNHEY and CDR2 is SVGAGI. The germline V and J ends were trimmed by 8 bases and 3 bases, with 8 bases remaining between them. Here the CDR3 reads CASGGVNQPQHF. Written as DNA, the CDR3 is TGTGCCAGCGGAGGGGTCAATCAGCCCCAGCATTTT.

The chain links TRBV5-1 to TRBJ1-4; D gene unclear. V lost 0 bases and J lost 0, with 9 bases in between. CDR3 length equals 16 residues. Germline V gene data show CDR1 as SGHRS and CDR2 as YFSETQ. The CDR3 protein is CASSLGSTATNEKLFF. The CDR3 region has the DNA TGCGCCAGCAGCTTGGGGTCAACAGCAACTAATGAAAAACTGTTTTTT.

The chain recombines TRBV18 with TRBJ1-2; D perhaps matches TRBD1 (5 bases). The CDR3 is 15 amino acids. Germline V gives CDR1 KGHSH, CDR2 LQKENI. V was clipped by 3 bases and J by 4 bases, with 15 bases between them. CDR3 nucleotide sequence: TGTGCCAGCTCACCGATGGATGGGGGGTTCTATGGCTACACCTTC. Translating gives CASSPMDGGFYGYTF.

Here the CDR3 DNA reads TGTGCCAGCAGTTTAAAGGCAGGCTATGGCTACACCTTC. This gives the protein CASSLKAGYGYTF. The chain couples TRBV12-3 or TRBV12-4 to TRBJ1-2, with D unresolved. This CDR3 is 13 amino acids long. The V and J ends lost 2 bases and 4 bases respectively, with 8 bases between them.

CDR3 bases: TGTGCCAGCAGCTCCTCCCCAGCGGCGGGCGAGCAGTACTTC. Protein sequence: CASSSSPAAGEQYF. The genes are TRBV5-4 and TRBJ2-7; TRBD2 is a possible D gene (5 bases). The ends were cut back, 3 bases at V and 6 bases at J, with 16 bases in the middle. This CDR3 contains 14 residues. Per germline, CDR1 SGHNT and CDR2 YYREEE (reference sequence).

The chain is built from TRBV11-2 and TRBJ1-5, with 7 bases lining up with TRBD1. Per germline, CDR1 SGHAT and CDR2 FQNNGV. V gave up 0 bases and J gave up 6 bases; unmatched junction bases: 5. CDR3 size: 15 residues. The CDR3 DNA sequence: TGTGCCAGCAGCTTAGATGGGGCAGGGGGTCAGCCCCAGCATTTT. Amino acids: CASSLDGAGGQPQHF.

The genes are TRBV30 and TRBJ1-5; a possible D gene is TRBD1 (6 bases). The CDR3 has 13 residues. The V gene lost 4 bases and the J gene lost 7 bases, with 14 bases spanning the gap. The germline gives CDR1 GTSNPN, CDR2 SVGIG (reference sequence). CDR3 region: CAWKQGNNQPQHF. As DNA, the CDR3 is TGTGCCTGGAAACAGGGAAACAACCAGCCCCAGCATTTT. Drawing the rest from reference TRBV30 and TRBJ1-5, the complete variable domain is SQTIHQWPATLVQPVGSPLSLECTVEGTSNPNLYWYRQAAGRGLQLLFYSVGIGQISSEVPQNLSASRPQDRQFILSSKKLLLSDSGFYLCAWKQGNNQPQHFGDGTRLSIL.

The chain links TRBV9 to TRBJ2-2; D not resolved. The CDR3 contains 14 residues. The V end was cut by 3 bases, the J end by 1 base, with 7 bases between. Germline V lookup: CDR1 SGDLS, CDR2 YYNGEE. CDR3 coding DNA: TGTGCCAGCAGCGCTAATGTGAACACCGGGGAGCTGTTTTTT. It specifies CASSANVNTGELFF.

This clone was detected only a few times. This chain links TRBV9 with TRBJ1-6, with TRBD1 identical over 10 bases. Germline assignment: CDR1 SGDLS and CDR2 YYNGEE. The V and J ends lost 3 bases and 9 bases, in that order; junction bases with no gene match: 3. The CDR3 is 14 amino acids. For the CDR3, the DNA is TGTGCCAGCAGCGCGACAGGGGGCTCTTCACCCCTCCACTTT. This codes for CASSATGGSSPLHF.

V gene TRBV5-1 combines with J gene TRBJ2-1; TRBD2 agrees at 14 bases. This CDR3 is built from 17 residues. Trimming at V came to 4 bases and at J to 10 bases, leaving 13 bases not matched to a gene. Per the germline V gene, CDR1 is SGHRS and CDR2 is YFSETQ. The CDR3 bases are TGCGCCAGCAGCCTACTATTGACTAGCGGGAGGGCCAACGAGCAGTTCTTC. Protein product: CASSLLLTSGRANEQFF.

The chain uses TRBV18 and TRBJ2-2; TRBD1 matches 8 bases. The V segment lost 9 bases and the J segment 2 bases; nucleotides outside the gene matches: 8. The CDR3 has 15 amino acids. The V gene's germline CDR1 is KGHSH and CDR2 LQKENI. This CDR3 reads CASRQGLQNTGELFF. CDR3 DNA: TGTGCCAGTCGACAGGGGCTCCAAAACACCGGGGAGCTGTTTTTT.

The J gene is TRBJ1-1, the V gene TRBV15; 7 positions agree with TRBD1. The germline gives CDR1 LNHNV, CDR2 YYDKDF (reference sequence). J lost 6 bases, V lost 8 bases, and 15 bases had no gene match. The length of the CDR3 is 15 residues. The CDR3 is CATETGTAMSAEAFF. Written as DNA, the CDR3 is TGTGCCACCGAGACCGGGACAGCTATGAGTGCTGAAGCTTTCTTT.

This clone showed up just once. The J gene is TRBJ2-5, the V gene TRBV28, with D perhaps matching TRBD1 (5 bases). The CDR3 contains 13 residues. From germline, CDR1 is MDHEN and CDR2 SYDVKM. V dropped 10 bases and J dropped 1 base, with 13 bases sitting between them. The CDR3, as DNA: TGTGCCACCGGACACCCCGGCCAAGAGACCCAGTACTTC. This gives the protein CATGHPGQETQYF.

This clone appeared once. The chain is built from TRBV2 and TRBJ1-2, with D perhaps matching TRBD1 (5 bases). The CDR3 sequence is 13 residues long. Trimming removed 7 bases from V and 8 bases from J, with 17 bases in between. Per germline, CDR1 SNHLY and CDR2 FYNNEI. This CDR3 is CASKVTEAIGYTF. The DNA for the CDR3 is TGTGCCAGCAAAGTGACAGAGGCAATAGGCTACACCTTC.

This clone was detected only once. The CDR3 nucleotides are TGTGCCAGCAGCCAAGGGACTAGCCCAACGAACACCGGGGAGCTGTTTTTT. Translating gives CASSQGTSPTNTGELFF. The chain couples TRBV4-2 to TRBJ2-2; 8 bases are shared with TRBD2. Trimming removed 1 base from V and 0 bases from J; junction bases left unmatched: 4. This CDR3 is built from 17 residues. CDR1 is LGHNA and CDR2 is YNFKEQ in the germline V gene.

A remark on this clone: At one boundary the junction diverges from the germline segment, which might be a read error. V usage is TRBV25-1 and J usage is TRBJ1-2; no definite D call. CDR1 and CDR2 (germline): MGHDK, SYGVNS. The CDR3 totals 14 residues. The DNA for the CDR3 is TGTGCCAGCAGTGAAGCAGGCCCTAAGTATGGCTACACCTTC. Protein product: CASSEAGPKYGYTF.

The genes are TRBV20-1 and TRBJ1-1; 7 bases agree with TRBD1. Germline lookup yields CDR1 DFQATT and CDR2 SNEGSKA (reference sequence). V lost 3 bases, J lost 5 bases, and 6 bases stayed unmatched. This CDR3 is 13 amino acids long. In DNA, the CDR3 is TGCAGTGCTAGTATCCCAGGGGGAACTGAAGCTTTCTTT. Translating it yields CSASIPGGTEAFF.

The chain employs TRBV9 and TRBJ1-1; D remains ambiguous. V was shortened by 4 bases and J by 5 bases, with 21 bases between the two germline ends. Germline loops: CDR1 SGDLS, CDR2 YYNGEE. The CDR3 has 16 amino acids. CDR3 amino acids: CASSRSLWEVGTEAFF. The CDR3 DNA sequence: TGTGCCAGCAGCCGAAGCTTGTGGGAGGTGGGGACTGAAGCTTTCTTT.

The chain is built from TRBV6-5 and TRBJ1-1, with TRBD1 as a possible D gene (5 bases). This CDR3 is built from 15 residues. The germline V gene has CDR1 MNHEY and CDR2 SVGAGI. V lost 6 bases, J lost 2 bases, and 16 bases lay in between. The CDR3 region has the DNA TGTGCCAGCAGAACAGACAGCCAAAGAAACACTGAAGCTTTCTTT. Encoded protein: CASRTDSQRNTEAFF.

This clone was observed a single time. The J gene is TRBJ2-1, the V gene TRBV18, with TRBD2 matching 7 bases. The CDR3 extends over 15 amino acids. The trim removed 5 bases at V and 0 bases at J, leaving 4 bases unmatched. Germline loops: CDR1 KGHSH, CDR2 LQKENI. The CDR3, as DNA: TGTGCCAGCTCAACTAGCGCGAGCTCCTACAATGAGCAGTTCTTC. This translates into CASSTSASSYNEQFF.

Here the CDR3 DNA reads TGTGCCAGCAGCCAAGGTAGAGGTCAGCCCCAGCATTTT. This sequence encodes CASSQGRGQPQHF. The V call is TRBV3-1 (or the pseudogene TRBV3-2), the J call TRBJ1-5; D is unresolved. CDR1 and CDR2 from the germline V gene are LGHDT and YNNKEL (reference sequence). Trimming pared 1 base from V and 6 bases from J, leaving 7 bases between. This CDR3 comprises 13 residues.

This clone was seen a handful of times. The chain has TRBV5-5 and TRBJ2-7; 11 positions match TRBD2. Per germline, CDR1 SGHKS and CDR2 YYEKEE (reference sequence). V lost 3 bases and J lost 1; bases outside the gene matches: 3. There are 15 residues in the CDR3. The CDR3 DNA sequence: TGTGCCAGCAGCTGGGGACTAGCGGAGTCCTACGAGCAGTACTTC. Protein sequence: CASSWGLAESYEQYF.

This sequence joins TRBV4-2 and TRBJ1-2; perhaps TRBD1 as D (6 bases). In germline, CDR1 is LGHNA, CDR2 YNFKEQ. V gave up 4 bases and J gave up 1 base, with 7 bases separating them. The CDR3 is 13 amino acids. The CDR3 here is CASSPGDNYGYTF. CDR3 nucleotides: TGTGCCAGCAGCCCAGGGGATAACTATGGCTACACCTTC.

V gene TRBV28 combines with J gene TRBJ1-4; tentatively, D is TRBD1 (5 bases). This CDR3 is built from 14 residues. V was clipped by 8 bases and J by 3 bases, with 13 bases between them. Looked up from germline, CDR1 is MDHEN and CDR2 is SYDVKM. CDR3 sequence reads: CASGRGGANEKLFF. The CDR3 nucleotides are TGTGCCAGCGGTAGGGGCGGGGCTAATGAAAAACTGTTTTTT. The entire variable domain, with the rest obtained from reference TRBV28 and TRBJ1-4, is as follows: DVKVTQSSRYLVKRTGEKVFLECVQDMDHENMFWYRQDPGLGLRLIYFSYDVKMKEKGDIPEGYSVSREKKERFSLILESASTNQTSMYLCASGRGGANEKLFFGSGTQLSVL.

The rearrangement joins TRBV5-4 to TRBJ2-1; no clear D gene. The length of the CDR3 is 14 residues. The germline V and J ends were trimmed by 0 bases and 7 bases, with 11 bases remaining between them. Germline CDR1 reads SGHNT; CDR2 reads YYREEE (reference sequence). The CDR3 loop reads CASSLVSSRNEQFF. Written as DNA, the CDR3 is TGTGCCAGCAGCTTGGTTTCCTCGCGAAATGAGCAGTTCTTC.